A single sample gave rise to the 3 T cell receptor beta chains below, sequenced in a study of cytomegalovirus exposure and HLA in healthy donors. With 60 Vbeta and 13 Jbeta primers, the PCR was carried out. Method: immunoSEQ multiplex PCR; TCRdb's copy keeps in-frame clones and lacks some. The table shows around 150,000 clones, with roughly 82% occurring only once. The sample comprised PBMCs. The receptors were sampled from a man aged 45-65 years in good health and CMV-seropositive.

The chain employs TRBV2 and TRBJ2-3; maybe TRBD1 (5 bases). Trimming left V 1 base short and J 3 bases short, with 11 bases between. CDR1 and CDR2 (germline): SNHLY, FYNNEI. The CDR3 consists of 15 residues. The CDR3 spells CASSEGGARTDTQYF. DNA for the CDR3: TGTGCCAGCAGTGAAGGGGGCGCGAGAACAGATACGCAGTATTTT.

The chain carries TRBV6-5 and TRBJ1-2; weak D call: TRBD1 (6 bases). This CDR3 has 15 residues. CDR1 and CDR2 (germline): MNHEY, SVGAGI. V was clipped by 4 bases and J by 2 bases, with 14 bases between them. The CDR3 region has the DNA TGTGCCAGCAGTTGGACTCGGGGGGCCAACTATGGCTACACCTTC. It codes for CASSWTRGANYGYTF.

This clone was seen a single time. CDR3 amino acids: CASSLVVNYGYTF. The CDR3 nucleotides read TGTGCCAGCAGCTTGGTAGTTAACTATGGCTACACCTTC. The chain carries TRBV5-5 and TRBJ1-2; no firm D call. Germline V lookup: CDR1 SGHKS, CDR2 YYEKEE (reference sequence). Trimming removed 0 bases at V and 1 base at J, with 4 bases between. The CDR3 totals 13 residues.